This TCR beta chain was profiled in a study of response to subunit inactivated influenza vaccine. TCRdb re-analysed the RT-PCR reads in MiXCR, keeping a single row per CDR3 protein. The profile shows more than 500,000 distinct CDR3 sequences, about 10% of them singletons. Trimming cost V 2 bases and J 0 bases, with 8 bases left between them. The V gene's germline CDR1 is DFQATT and CDR2 SNEGSKA (reference sequence). This CDR3 is built from 13 residues. In this sample, this clonotype turned up a few times. As yet, its antigen is unknown. The study, taken as a whole, reports: T cells newly recruited by each seasonal influenza vaccination are few, the authors suggested.

Another study also made use of these data, one on T cells expressing NK-cell markers. That publication notes: TCR beta cDNA was generated via 5'RACE template switching incorporating UMIs. Where a handful of donors were concerned, these clonotypes also led the CD3+CD56-NKG2C+ fraction.

The V gene is TRBV20-1, the J gene TRBJ2-7; D gene unclear. The receptor comes from a man in his fifties or sixties who received an inactivated influenza vaccine. The sample was PBMCs from blood, taken on the day of vaccination. The CDR3 loop is CSARNRPSYEQYF. The CDR3 coding sequence is TGCAGTGCTAGAAATAGACCCTCCTACGAGCAGTACTTC.